This is a list of T cell receptor beta chains from one sample in a study of blood T cell repertoires in COVID-19. Clones were sequenced by immunoSEQ multiplex PCR, and TCRdb holds only the in-frame ones, with some missing. Of some 220,000 clones in the sample, 65% to 85% were seen once. The sequencing sample was made of peripheral blood. The receptors shown here come from a woman aged 25 to 39 who had recovered from COVID-19. Each CDR3 is given with its conserved first and last residue. Each record gives: V gene, J gene, D gene, clone size, CDR3 DNA, CDR3 protein. A D gene is named only where the DNA matches it firmly. A clone size is listed for some rows: how often the clone was seen (once, few, many), or a class if it is expanded.

V gene: TRBV14; J gene: TRBJ1-6; D gene: -; clone size: -; CDR3 DNA: TGTGCCAGCAGCCAGTATACCGGGGCCGGGGGGACACCCCTCCACTTT; CDR3 protein: CASSQYTGAGGTPLHF
V gene: TRBV28; J gene: TRBJ2-5; D gene: TRBD1; clone size: once; CDR3 DNA: TGTGCCAGCATCCCCTCGGGGGACAGGGGCTCCAACCAAGAGACCCAGTACTTC; CDR3 protein: CASIPSGDRGSNQETQYF
V gene: TRBV3-1/TRBV3-2; J gene: TRBJ1-2; D gene: -; clone size: -; CDR3 DNA: TGTGCCAGCAGCCAAGCCCGGGGGAATGGCTACACCTTC; CDR3 protein: CASSQARGNGYTF
V gene: TRBV3-1/TRBV3-2; J gene: TRBJ2-5; D gene: TRBD2; clone size: once; CDR3 DNA: TGTGCCAGCAGCCAATATGGACTAGCGGATTTCCAAGAGACCCAGTACTTC; CDR3 protein: CASSQYGLADFQETQYF
V gene: TRBV2; J gene: TRBJ2-6; D gene: -; clone size: few; CDR3 DNA: TGTGCCAGCCGACAGATTTCTGGGGCCAACGTCCTGACTTTC; CDR3 protein: CASRQISGANVLTF
V gene: TRBV6-5; J gene: TRBJ2-7; D gene: TRBD1; clone size: -; CDR3 DNA: TGTGCCAGCATCCCGGGACAGGGGACCTACGAGCAGTACTTC; CDR3 protein: CASIPGQGTYEQYF
V gene: TRBV2; J gene: TRBJ2-2; D gene: TRBD1; clone size: many; CDR3 DNA: TGTGCCGGACAGGGGGCGGACACCGGGGAGCTGTTTTTT; CDR3 protein: CAGQGADTGELFF
V gene: TRBV28; J gene: TRBJ2-1; D gene: TRBD1; clone size: once; CDR3 DNA: TGTGCCAGCAGTCTTCCCCGGACAGGGATGGGCGATGAGCAGTTCTTC; CDR3 protein: CASSLPRTGMGDEQFF
V gene: TRBV6-5; J gene: TRBJ1-3; D gene: -; clone size: -; CDR3 DNA: TGTGCCAGCAGTCCCCGACAGGCCCCTGGAAACACCATATATTTT; CDR3 protein: CASSPRQAPGNTIYF
V gene: TRBV3-1/TRBV3-2; J gene: TRBJ2-3; D gene: TRBD2; clone size: -; CDR3 DNA: TGTGCCAGCAGCCCTGGACTAGCTCTGTATTTT; CDR3 protein: CASSPGLALYF
V gene: TRBV15; J gene: TRBJ2-7; D gene: TRBD2; clone size: -; CDR3 DNA: TGTGCCACCAGCAGCATGACTAGCGGGTTCCACGAGCAGTACTTC; CDR3 protein: CATSSMTSGFHEQYF
V gene: TRBV7-6; J gene: TRBJ2-3; D gene: TRBD2; clone size: -; CDR3 DNA: TGTGCCAGCAGCTTAATGACTAGCGGTAGCACAGATACGCAGTATTTT; CDR3 protein: CASSLMTSGSTDTQYF
V gene: TRBV15; J gene: TRBJ2-2; D gene: TRBD1; clone size: -; CDR3 DNA: TGTGCCACCAGCCGGGACAGAGACACCGGGGAGCTGTTTTTT; CDR3 protein: CATSRDRDTGELFF
V gene: TRBV28; J gene: TRBJ1-4; D gene: -; clone size: -; CDR3 DNA: TGTGCCAGCACCTCTCACGAGGAAAAACTGTTTTTT; CDR3 protein: CASTSHEEKLFF
V gene: TRBV5-1; J gene: TRBJ2-2; D gene: TRBD1; clone size: few; CDR3 DNA: TGCGCCACCGGGGACAGGGACGCCGGGGAGCTGTTTTTT; CDR3 protein: CATGDRDAGELFF
V gene: TRBV19; J gene: TRBJ2-7; D gene: TRBD1; clone size: -; CDR3 DNA: TGTGCCACCCTTGGGTCGGGACAGGGGATGTGGGAGCAGTACTTC; CDR3 protein: CATLGSGQGMWEQYF
V gene: TRBV28; J gene: TRBJ2-1; D gene: -; clone size: -; CDR3 DNA: TGTGCCAGCAAGCAGGGAAGCTCCTACAATGAGCAGTTCTTC; CDR3 protein: CASKQGSSYNEQFF
V gene: TRBV20-1; J gene: TRBJ2-1; D gene: -; clone size: -; CDR3 DNA: TGCAGTGCTAGTAACAACAATGAGCAGTTCTTC; CDR3 protein: CSASNNNEQFF
V gene: TRBV28; J gene: TRBJ1-3; D gene: -; clone size: few; CDR3 DNA: TGTGCCAGCAGTTACACAGGGGGAAACACCATATATTTT; CDR3 protein: CASSYTGGNTIYF
V gene: TRBV5-1; J gene: TRBJ2-7; D gene: TRBD1; clone size: -; CDR3 DNA: TGCGCCAGCAGCCCCGCTGCCGGGACAGGGATATACGAGCAGTACTTC; CDR3 protein: CASSPAAGTGIYEQYF
V gene: TRBV13; J gene: TRBJ2-1; D gene: TRBD2; clone size: -; CDR3 DNA: TGTGCCAGCAGCCGAGAAGGGACTAGCGGGGCCTACAATGAGCAGTTCTTC; CDR3 protein: CASSREGTSGAYNEQFF
V gene: TRBV29-1; J gene: TRBJ1-2; D gene: -; clone size: -; CDR3 DNA: TGCAGCGGTCTGTCGGATGGCTACACCTTC; CDR3 protein: CSGLSDGYTF
V gene: TRBV2; J gene: TRBJ1-1; D gene: -; clone size: -; CDR3 DNA: TGTGCCAGCGATCCCTGGGGCCTCGAGAACACTGAAGCTTTCTTT; CDR3 protein: CASDPWGLENTEAFF
V gene: TRBV5-1; J gene: TRBJ1-3; D gene: TRBD1; clone size: -; CDR3 DNA: TGCGCCAGCAGTTCAGCAGGGGGCTCTGGAAACACCATATATTTT; CDR3 protein: CASSSAGGSGNTIYF